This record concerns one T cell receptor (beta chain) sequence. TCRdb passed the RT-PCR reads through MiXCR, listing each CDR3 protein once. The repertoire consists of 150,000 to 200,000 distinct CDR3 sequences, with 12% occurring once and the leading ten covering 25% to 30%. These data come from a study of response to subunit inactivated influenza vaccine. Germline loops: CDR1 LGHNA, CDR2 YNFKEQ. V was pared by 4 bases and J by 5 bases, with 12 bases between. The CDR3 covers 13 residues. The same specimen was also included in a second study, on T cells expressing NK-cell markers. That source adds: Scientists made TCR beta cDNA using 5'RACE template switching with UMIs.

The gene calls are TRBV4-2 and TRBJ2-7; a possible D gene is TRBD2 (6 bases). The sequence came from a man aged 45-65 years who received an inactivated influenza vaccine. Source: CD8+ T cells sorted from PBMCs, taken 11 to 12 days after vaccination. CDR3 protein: CASSRGTGNEQYF. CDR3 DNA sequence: TGTGCCAGCAGCCGCGGGACGGGCAACGAGCAGTACTTC.